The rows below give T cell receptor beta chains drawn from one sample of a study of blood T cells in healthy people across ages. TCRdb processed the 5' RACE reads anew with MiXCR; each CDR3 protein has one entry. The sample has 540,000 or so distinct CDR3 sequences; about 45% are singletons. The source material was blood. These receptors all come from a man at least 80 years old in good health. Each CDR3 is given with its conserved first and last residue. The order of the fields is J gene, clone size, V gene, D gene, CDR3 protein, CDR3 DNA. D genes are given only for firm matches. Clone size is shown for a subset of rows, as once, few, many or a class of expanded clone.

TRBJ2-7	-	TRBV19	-	CASNLGIEEDEQYF	TGTGCCAGTAACCTCGGGATCGAGGAGGACGAGCAGTACTTC
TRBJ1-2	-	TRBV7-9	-	CASSLLGTRYGYTF	TGTGCCAGCAGCTTATTAGGGACACGATATGGCTACACCTTC
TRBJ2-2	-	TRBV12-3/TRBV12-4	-	CASSWGTANTGELFF	TGTGCCAGCAGTTGGGGGACCGCGAACACCGGGGAGCTGTTTTTT
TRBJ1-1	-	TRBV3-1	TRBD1	CASSRRDRGEAFF	TGTGCCAGCAGCCGGAGGGACAGGGGTGAAGCTTTCTTT
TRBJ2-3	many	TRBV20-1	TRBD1	CSARGQGTDTQYF	TGCAGTGCTAGAGGACAGGGGACAGATACGCAGTATTTT
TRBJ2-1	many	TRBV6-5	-	CASSYYGQGHEQFF	TGTGCCAGCAGTTACTATGGGCAGGGACATGAGCAGTTCTTC
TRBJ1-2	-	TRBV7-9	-	CASSLRAAPTYGYTF	TGTGCCAGCAGCTTACGGGCAGCCCCGACCTATGGCTACACCTTC
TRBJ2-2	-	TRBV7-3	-	CASSLLPPSGELFF	TGTGCCAGCAGCTTGTTACCCCCATCCGGGGAGCTGTTTTTT
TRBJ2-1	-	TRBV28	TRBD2	CASSWGSGRVYNEQFF	TGTGCCAGCAGTTGGGGGAGCGGGAGAGTCTACAATGAGCAGTTCTTC
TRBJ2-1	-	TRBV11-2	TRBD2	CASSFPLAGAEEFF	TGTGCCAGCAGCTTCCCATTAGCGGGTGCGGAGGAGTTCTTC
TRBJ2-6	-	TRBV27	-	CASSSPRLPESGANVLTF	TGTGCCAGCAGTAGCCCCCGGCTACCGGAATCTGGGGCCAACGTCCTGACTTTC
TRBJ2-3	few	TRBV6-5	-	CASSLQGSDTQYF	TGTGCCAGCAGCCTTCAGGGGTCAGATACGCAGTATTTT
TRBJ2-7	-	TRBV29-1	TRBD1	CSVRQGSYEQYF	TGCAGCGTCCGACAGGGTTCCTACGAGCAGTACTTC
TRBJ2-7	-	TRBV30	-	CAWSKDSGYEQYF	TGTGCCTGGAGTAAGGACAGTGGCTACGAGCAGTACTTC
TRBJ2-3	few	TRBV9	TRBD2	CASSSRLAGEVQYF	TGTGCCAGCAGCTCTCGACTAGCGGGAGAAGTGCAGTATTTT
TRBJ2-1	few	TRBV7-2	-	CASRFGLDLLNEQFF	TGTGCCAGCAGATTCGGACTTGACTTATTGAATGAGCAGTTCTTC
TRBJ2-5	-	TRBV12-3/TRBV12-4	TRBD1	CASSLSGTGRSEQYF	TGTGCCAGCAGTTTGTCCGGGACAGGGCGGTCGGAGCAGTACTTC
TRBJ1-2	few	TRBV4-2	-	CASSQDELFGYTF	TGTGCCAGCAGCCAAGATGAATTATTTGGCTACACCTTC
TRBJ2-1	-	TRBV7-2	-	CASILTTSSYNEQFF	TGTGCCAGCATCCTGACCACTAGCTCCTACAATGAGCAGTTCTTC
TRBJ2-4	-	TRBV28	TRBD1	CASSSTGGVRVQYF	TGTGCCAGCAGTTCCACAGGGGGAGTACGTGTGCAGTACTTC
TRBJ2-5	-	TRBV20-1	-	CSADGGPVGETQYF	TGCAGTGCTGACGGGGGGCCCGTCGGAGAGACCCAGTACTTC
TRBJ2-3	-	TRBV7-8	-	CASSLPRMNTDTQYF	TGTGCCAGCAGCTTACCCCGTATGAACACAGATACGCAGTATTTT